This section outlines one T cell receptor (beta chain) sequence together with its context. CDR1 is SQVTM, CDR2 ANQGSEA, per germline. CDR3 length equals 16 residues. V dropped 3 bases and J dropped 5; count of bases not matched to a gene: 10. This specimen comes from a study of T cell repertoires in cytomegalovirus infection. TCRdb analysed the reads with MiXCR anew, one entry per CDR3 protein. Of hundreds of thousands of distinct CDR3 sequences listed, approximately 24% are singletons. The sequenced material came from CD8+ T cells from PBMCs. The chain is built from TRBV29-1 and TRBJ2-1, with TRBD1 identical over 10 bases. The TCR was taken from a human donor in good health (CMV status not recorded). Some clones in this sample may be carry-over from other donors' samples. Written as DNA, the CDR3 is TGCAGCGTTGAGGGGACAGGGGTCTCGGCGAACAATGAGCAGTTCTTC. This encodes CSVEGTGVSANNEQFF.